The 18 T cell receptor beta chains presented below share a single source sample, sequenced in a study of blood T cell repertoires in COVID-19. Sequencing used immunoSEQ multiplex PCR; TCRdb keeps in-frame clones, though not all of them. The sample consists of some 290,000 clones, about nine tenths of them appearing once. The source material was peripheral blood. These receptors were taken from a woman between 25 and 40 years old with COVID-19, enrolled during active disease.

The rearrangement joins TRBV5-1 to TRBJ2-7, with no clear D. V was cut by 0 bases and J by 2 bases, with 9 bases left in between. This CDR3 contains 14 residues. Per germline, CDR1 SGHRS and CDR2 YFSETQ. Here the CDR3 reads CASSLGVGPYEQYF. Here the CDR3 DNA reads TGCGCCAGCAGCTTGGGTGTCGGTCCCTACGAGCAGTACTTC.

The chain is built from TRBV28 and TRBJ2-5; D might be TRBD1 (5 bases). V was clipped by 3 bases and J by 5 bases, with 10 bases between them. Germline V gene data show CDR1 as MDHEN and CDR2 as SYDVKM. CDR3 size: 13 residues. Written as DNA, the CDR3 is TGTGCCAGCAGTTTGGCAGGGATGGAGACCCAGTACTTC. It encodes CASSLAGMETQYF.

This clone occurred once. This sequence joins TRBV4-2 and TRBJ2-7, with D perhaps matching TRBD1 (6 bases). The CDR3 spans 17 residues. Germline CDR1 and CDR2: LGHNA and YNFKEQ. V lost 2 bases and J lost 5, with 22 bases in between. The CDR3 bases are TGTGCCAGCAGCCAAAGGCCAGGGGCCTGGGGCTACAACGAGCAGTACTTC. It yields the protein CASSQRPGAWGYNEQYF.

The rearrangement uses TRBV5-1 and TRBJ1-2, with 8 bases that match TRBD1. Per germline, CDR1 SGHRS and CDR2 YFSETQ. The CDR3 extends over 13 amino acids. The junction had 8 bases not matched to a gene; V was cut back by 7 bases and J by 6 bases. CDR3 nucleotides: TGCGCCAGCGAAGGGACAGGATCGGATGGCTACACCTTC. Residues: CASEGTGSDGYTF. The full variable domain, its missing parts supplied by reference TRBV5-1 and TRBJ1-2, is KAGVTQTPRYLIKTRGQQVTLSCSPISGHRSVSWYQQTPGQGLQFLFEYFSETQRNKGNFPGRFSGRQFSNSRSEMNVSTLELGDSALYLCASEGTGSDGYTFGSGTRLTVV.

CDR3 protein: CASSPPYGRDGTDTQYF. In DNA, the CDR3 is TGTGCCAGCTCACCACCTTACGGGAGAGACGGCACAGATACGCAGTATTTT. The chain uses TRBV18 and TRBJ2-3; possibly TRBD2 for D (6 bases). Trimming cost V 0 bases and J 1 base, with 14 bases left between them. The CDR3 extends over 17 amino acids. Germline CDR1 is KGHSH and CDR2 is LQKENI.

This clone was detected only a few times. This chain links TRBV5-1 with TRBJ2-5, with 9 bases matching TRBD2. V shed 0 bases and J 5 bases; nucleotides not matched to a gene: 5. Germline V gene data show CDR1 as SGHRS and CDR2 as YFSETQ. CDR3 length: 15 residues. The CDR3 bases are TGCGCCAGCAGCTTGGAGGGACTAGCCCCCGAGACCCAGTACTTC. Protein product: CASSLEGLAPETQYF.

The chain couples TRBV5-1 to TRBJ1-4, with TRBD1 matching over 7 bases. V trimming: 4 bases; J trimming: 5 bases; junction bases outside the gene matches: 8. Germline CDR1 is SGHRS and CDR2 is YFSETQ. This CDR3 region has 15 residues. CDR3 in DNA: TGCGCCAGCAGCACCCGACAGGGCGAAAATGAAAAACTGTTTTTT. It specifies CASSTRQGENEKLFF.

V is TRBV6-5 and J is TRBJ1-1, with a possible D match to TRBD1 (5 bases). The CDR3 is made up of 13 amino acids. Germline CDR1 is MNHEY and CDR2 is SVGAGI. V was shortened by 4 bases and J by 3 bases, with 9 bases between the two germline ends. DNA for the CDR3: TGTGCCAGCAGTTCACAAGGGGACACTGAAGCTTTCTTT. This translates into CASSSQGDTEAFF.

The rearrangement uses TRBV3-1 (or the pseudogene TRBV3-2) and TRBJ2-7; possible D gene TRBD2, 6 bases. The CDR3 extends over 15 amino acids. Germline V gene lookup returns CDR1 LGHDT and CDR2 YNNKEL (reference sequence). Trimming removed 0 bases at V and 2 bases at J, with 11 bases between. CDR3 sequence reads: CASSQDMRGPYEQYF. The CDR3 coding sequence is TGTGCCAGCAGCCAAGATATGCGGGGACCCTACGAGCAGTACTTC.

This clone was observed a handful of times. CDR3 region: CASSYLGRGLYEQYF. The CDR3 DNA follows: TGTGCCAGCAGTTACCTGGGCAGGGGGCTCTACGAGCAGTACTTC. The genes are TRBV6-2 or TRBV6-3 and TRBJ2-7; 8 positions match TRBD1. The CDR3 contains 15 residues. The germline V gene has CDR1 MNHEY and CDR2 SVGEGT. The trim removed 2 bases at V and 3 bases at J, leaving 6 bases unmatched.

In DNA, the CDR3 is TGTGCCACCAGCAGTGGCAGTGAAGCTTTCTTT. Protein sequence: CATSSGSEAFF. The chain is built from TRBV15 and TRBJ1-1; D is ambiguous. Trimming pared 3 bases from V and 7 bases from J, leaving 6 bases between. Germline V CDR1 and CDR2: LNHNV, YYDKDF (reference sequence). The CDR3 is 11 residues long.

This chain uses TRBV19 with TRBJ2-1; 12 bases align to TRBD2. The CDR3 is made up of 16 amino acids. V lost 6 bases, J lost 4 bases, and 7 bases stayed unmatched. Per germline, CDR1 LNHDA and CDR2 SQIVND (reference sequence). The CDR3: CASRDLAGGLYNEQFF. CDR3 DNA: TGTGCCAGTAGAGATCTAGCGGGAGGGCTGTACAATGAGCAGTTCTTC. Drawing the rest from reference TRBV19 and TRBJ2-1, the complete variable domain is DGGITQSPKYLFRKEGQNVTLSCEQNLNHDAMYWYRQDPGQGLRLIYYSQIVNDFQKGDIAEGYSVSREKKESFPLTVTSAQKNPTAFYLCASRDLAGGLYNEQFFGPGTRLTVL.

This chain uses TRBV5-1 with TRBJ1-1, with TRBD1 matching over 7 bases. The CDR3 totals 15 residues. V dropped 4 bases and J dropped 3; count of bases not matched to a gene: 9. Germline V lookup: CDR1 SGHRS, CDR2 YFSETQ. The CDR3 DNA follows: TGCGCCAGCAGCCCGGAGACAGGGATCGACACTGAAGCTTTCTTT. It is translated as CASSPETGIDTEAFF.

CDR3 in DNA: TGTGCCAGCAGCCAAATGGACAGGGAGATGACCGAGCAGTACTTC. This translates into CASSQMDREMTEQYF. The chain recombines TRBV4-2 with TRBJ2-7; 8 bases are a match to TRBD1. Germline V lookup: CDR1 LGHNA, CDR2 YNFKEQ. V lost 2 bases, J lost 6 bases, and 9 bases stayed unmatched. The CDR3 length is 15 residues.

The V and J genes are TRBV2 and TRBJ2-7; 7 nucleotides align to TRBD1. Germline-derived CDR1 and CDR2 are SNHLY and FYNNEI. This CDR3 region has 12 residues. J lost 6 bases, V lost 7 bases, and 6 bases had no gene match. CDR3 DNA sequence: TGTGCCAGCATCCCCCCAGGGGGCGAGCAGTACTTC. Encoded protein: CASIPPGGEQYF.

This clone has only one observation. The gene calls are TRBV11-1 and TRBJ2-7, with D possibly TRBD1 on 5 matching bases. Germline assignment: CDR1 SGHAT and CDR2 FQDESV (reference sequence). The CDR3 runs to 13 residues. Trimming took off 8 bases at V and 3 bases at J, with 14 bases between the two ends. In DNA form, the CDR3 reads TGTGCCAGCTCCCAGGGCAGGATCTACGAGCAGTACTTC. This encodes CASSQGRIYEQYF.

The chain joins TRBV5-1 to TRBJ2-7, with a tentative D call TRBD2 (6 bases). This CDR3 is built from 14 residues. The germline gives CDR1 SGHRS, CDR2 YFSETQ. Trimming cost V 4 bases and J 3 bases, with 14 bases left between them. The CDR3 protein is CASSPRLDRYEQYF. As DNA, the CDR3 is TGCGCCAGCAGCCCCCGACTAGATCGCTACGAGCAGTACTTC.

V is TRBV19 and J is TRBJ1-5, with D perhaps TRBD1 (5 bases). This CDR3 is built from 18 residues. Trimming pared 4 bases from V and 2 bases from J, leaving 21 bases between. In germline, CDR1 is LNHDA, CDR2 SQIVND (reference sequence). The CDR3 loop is CASSRFMSRGTGNQPQHF. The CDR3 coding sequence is TGTGCCAGTAGTAGATTCATGTCTAGGGGCACGGGCAATCAGCCCCAGCATTTT.